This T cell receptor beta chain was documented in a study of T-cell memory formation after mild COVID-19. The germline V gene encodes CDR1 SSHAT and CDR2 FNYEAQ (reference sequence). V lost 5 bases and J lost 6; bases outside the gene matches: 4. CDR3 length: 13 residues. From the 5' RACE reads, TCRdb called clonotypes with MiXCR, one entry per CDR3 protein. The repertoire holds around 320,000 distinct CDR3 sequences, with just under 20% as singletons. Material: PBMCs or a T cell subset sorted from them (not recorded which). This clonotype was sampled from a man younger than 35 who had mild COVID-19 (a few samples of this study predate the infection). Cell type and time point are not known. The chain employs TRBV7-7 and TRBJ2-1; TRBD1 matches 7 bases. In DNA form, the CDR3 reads TGTGCCAGCAGCCCGAGACAGGGCAATGAGCAGTTCTTC. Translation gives CASSPRQGNEQFF.